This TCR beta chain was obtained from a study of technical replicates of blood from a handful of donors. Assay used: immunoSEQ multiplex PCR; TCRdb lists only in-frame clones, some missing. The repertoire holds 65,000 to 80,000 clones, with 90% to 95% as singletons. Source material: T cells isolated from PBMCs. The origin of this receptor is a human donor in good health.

The CDR3 spells CASSRRTGGTEAFF. CDR3 DNA: TGTGCCAGCAGCCGGAGGACAGGGGGCACTGAAGCTTTCTTT. The chain combines TRBV5-8 with TRBJ1-1, with 10 bases aligning to TRBD1. V lost 4 bases, J lost 4 bases, and 4 bases stayed unmatched. The germline CDR1 and CDR2 sequences are SGHTS and YDEGEE. This CDR3 comprises 14 residues.